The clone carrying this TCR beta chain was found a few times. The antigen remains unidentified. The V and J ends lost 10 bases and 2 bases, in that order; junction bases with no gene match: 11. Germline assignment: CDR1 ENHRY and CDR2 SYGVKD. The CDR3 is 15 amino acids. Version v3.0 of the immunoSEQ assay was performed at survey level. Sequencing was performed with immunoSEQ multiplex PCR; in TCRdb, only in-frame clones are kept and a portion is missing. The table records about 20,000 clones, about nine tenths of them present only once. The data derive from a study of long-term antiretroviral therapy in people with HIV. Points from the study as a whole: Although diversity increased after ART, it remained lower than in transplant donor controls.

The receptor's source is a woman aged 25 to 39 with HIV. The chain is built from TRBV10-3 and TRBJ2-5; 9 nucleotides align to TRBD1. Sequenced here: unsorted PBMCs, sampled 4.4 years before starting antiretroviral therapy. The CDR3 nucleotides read TGTGCCAGTTCACACAGGGGACAGGGACAAGAGACCCAGTACTTC. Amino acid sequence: CASSHRGQGQETQYF.